This T cell receptor (beta chain) appears in the sequencing data of a study of response to subunit inactivated influenza vaccine. This clonotype was seen more than once but under ten times. Its antigen is undetermined. TCRdb used MiXCR to reprocess the RT-PCR reads, holding one entry per CDR3 protein. The sample comprises about 830,000 distinct CDR3 sequences, about 18% of which are singletons, and about 11% rests with the top ten. Study-level points and caveats: The authors proposed limited new T cell recruitment per seasonal influenza vaccination.

This CDR3 has 14 amino acids. From germline, CDR1 is DFQATT and CDR2 SNEGSKA (reference sequence). Unmatched junction bases numbered 7, after V lost 1 base and J lost 5 bases. The chain recombines TRBV20-1 with TRBJ2-5; TRBD2 aligns across 7 bases. The sample here was PBMCs from blood, taken more than 4 days after vaccination. This receptor was taken from a man aged 45 to 65 who received an inactivated influenza vaccine. The CDR3: CSARAGLEGETQYF. CDR3 nucleotide sequence: TGCAGTGCTAGAGCCGGACTAGAGGGGGAGACCCAGTACTTC.